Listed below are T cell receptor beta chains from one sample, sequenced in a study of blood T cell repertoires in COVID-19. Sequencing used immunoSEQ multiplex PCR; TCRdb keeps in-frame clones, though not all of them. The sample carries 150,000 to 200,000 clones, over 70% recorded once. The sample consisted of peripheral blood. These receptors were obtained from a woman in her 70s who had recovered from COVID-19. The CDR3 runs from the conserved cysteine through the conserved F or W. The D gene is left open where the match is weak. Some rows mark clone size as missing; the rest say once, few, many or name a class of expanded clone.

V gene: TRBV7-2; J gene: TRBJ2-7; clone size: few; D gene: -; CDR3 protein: CASRQTAAGRSEQYF; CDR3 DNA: TGTGCCAGCAGACAGACTGCCGCAGGGCGGTCCGAGCAGTACTTC
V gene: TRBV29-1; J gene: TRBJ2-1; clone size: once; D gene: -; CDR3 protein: CSVPRAAAYNEQFF; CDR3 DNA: TGCAGCGTCCCCCGGGCAGCGGCCTACAATGAGCAGTTCTTC
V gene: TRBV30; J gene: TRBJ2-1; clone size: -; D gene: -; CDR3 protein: CAWTPGLGGANEQFF; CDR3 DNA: TGTGCCTGGACACCCGGACTAGGGGGTGCCAATGAGCAGTTCTTC
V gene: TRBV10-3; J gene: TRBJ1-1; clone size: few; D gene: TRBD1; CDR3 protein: CAISEFGQGDTEAFF; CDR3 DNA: TGTGCCATCAGTGAATTCGGACAGGGGGACACTGAAGCTTTCTTT
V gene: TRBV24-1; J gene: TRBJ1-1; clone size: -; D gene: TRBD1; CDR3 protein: CATMGRGRDTEAFF; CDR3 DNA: TGTGCCACCATGGGCAGGGGGCGCGACACTGAAGCTTTCTTT
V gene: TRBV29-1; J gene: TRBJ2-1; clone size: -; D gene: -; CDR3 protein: CSVDSGKVDNEQFF; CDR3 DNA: TGCAGCGTTGATTCCGGGAAAGTAGACAATGAGCAGTTCTTC
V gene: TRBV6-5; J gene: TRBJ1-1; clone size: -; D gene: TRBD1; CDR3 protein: CASSWFRTGRNTEAFF; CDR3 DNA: TGTGCCAGCAGTTGGTTCAGGACAGGTAGGAACACTGAAGCTTTCTTT
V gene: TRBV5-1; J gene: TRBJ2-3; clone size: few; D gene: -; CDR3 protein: CASSLGGTPADTQYF; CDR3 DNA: TGCGCCAGCAGCTTGGGGGGCACCCCGGCAGATACGCAGTATTTT
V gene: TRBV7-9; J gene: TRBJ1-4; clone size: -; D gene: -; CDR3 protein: CASSSRGSALTNEKLFF; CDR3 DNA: TGTGCCAGCAGCTCGAGAGGGTCGGCTTTAACTAATGAAAAACTGTTTTTT
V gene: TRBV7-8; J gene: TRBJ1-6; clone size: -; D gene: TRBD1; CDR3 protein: CASSLRTGHSPLHF; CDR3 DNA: TGTGCCAGCAGCCTGCGGACAGGGCATTCACCCCTCCACTTT
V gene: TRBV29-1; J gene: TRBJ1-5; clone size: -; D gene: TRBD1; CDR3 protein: CSVGTVSNQPQHF; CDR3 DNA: TGCAGCGTAGGGACAGTTAGCAATCAGCCCCAGCATTTT
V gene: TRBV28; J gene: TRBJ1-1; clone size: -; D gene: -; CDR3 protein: CASSPFQGSEAFF; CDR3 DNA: TGTGCCAGCAGTCCCTTCCAGGGGTCAGAGGCTTTCTTT
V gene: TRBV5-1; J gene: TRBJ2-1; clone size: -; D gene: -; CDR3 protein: CASSPGLHNEQFF; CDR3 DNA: TGCGCCAGCAGCCCGGGACTCCACAATGAGCAGTTCTTC
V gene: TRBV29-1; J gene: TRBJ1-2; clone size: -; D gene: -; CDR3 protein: CSVERFVGLEGYTF; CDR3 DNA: TGCAGCGTTGAAAGGTTTGTGGGGCTGGAAGGCTACACCTTC
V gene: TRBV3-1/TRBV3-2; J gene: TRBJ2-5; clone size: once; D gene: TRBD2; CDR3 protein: CASSLPGGGRAQETQYF; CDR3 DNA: TGTGCCAGCAGCCTACCTGGGGGCGGGAGGGCCCAAGAGACCCAGTACTTC
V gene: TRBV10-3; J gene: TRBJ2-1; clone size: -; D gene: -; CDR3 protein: CAIRRDTSYNEQFF; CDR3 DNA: TGTGCCATCAGGAGGGACACCTCCTACAATGAGCAGTTCTTC
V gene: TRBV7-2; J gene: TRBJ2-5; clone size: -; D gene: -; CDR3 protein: CASSLGVRETQYF; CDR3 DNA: TGTGCCAGCAGCTTAGGAGTTCGGGAGACCCAGTACTTC
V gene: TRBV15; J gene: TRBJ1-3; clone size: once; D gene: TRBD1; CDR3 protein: CATSPRGIPGNTIYF; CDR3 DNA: TGTGCCACCTCCCCCAGGGGGATTCCTGGAAACACCATATATTTT
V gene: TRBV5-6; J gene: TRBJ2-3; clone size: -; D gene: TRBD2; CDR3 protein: CASSFVAGPTDTQYF; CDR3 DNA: TGTGCCAGCAGCTTCGTAGCGGGGCCCACAGATACGCAGTATTTT
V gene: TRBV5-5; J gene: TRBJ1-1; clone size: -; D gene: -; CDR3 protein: CASSLGGLNTEAFF; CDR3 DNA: TGTGCCAGCAGCTTGGGGGGCCTGAACACTGAAGCTTTCTTT
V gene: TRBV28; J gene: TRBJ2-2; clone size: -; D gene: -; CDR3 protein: CASSLLSGVMTGELFF; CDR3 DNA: TGTGCCAGCAGTTTATTGTCGGGAGTGATGACCGGGGAGCTGTTTTTT
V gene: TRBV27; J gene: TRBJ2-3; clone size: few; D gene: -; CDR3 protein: CASTPFSGADTQYF; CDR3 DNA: TGTGCCAGCACCCCCTTTTCGGGAGCCGATACGCAGTATTTT
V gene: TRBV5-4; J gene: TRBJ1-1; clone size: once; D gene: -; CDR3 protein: CASSLASWQGGEAFF; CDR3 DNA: TGTGCCAGCAGCTTGGCCTCTTGGCAGGGTGGGGAAGCTTTCTTT
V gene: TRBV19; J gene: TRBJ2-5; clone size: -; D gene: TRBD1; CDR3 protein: CASTLGGQAQETQYF; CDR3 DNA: TGTGCCAGTACCCTGGGGGGACAGGCACAAGAGACCCAGTACTTC
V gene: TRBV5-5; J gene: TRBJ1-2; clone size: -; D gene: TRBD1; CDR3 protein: CASSSNRGNYGYTF; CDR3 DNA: TGTGCCAGCAGCTCCAACAGGGGCAACTATGGCTACACCTTC
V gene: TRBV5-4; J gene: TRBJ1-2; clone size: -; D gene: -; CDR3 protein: CASRTDRIYGYTF; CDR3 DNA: TGTGCCAGCAGAACCGACAGGATCTATGGCTACACCTTC
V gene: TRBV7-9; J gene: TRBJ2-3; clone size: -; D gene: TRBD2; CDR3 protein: CASSPSGRRTDTQYF; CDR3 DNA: TGTGCCAGCAGCCCCAGCGGGAGACGCACAGATACGCAGTATTTT
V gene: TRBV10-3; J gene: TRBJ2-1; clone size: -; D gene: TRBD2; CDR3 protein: CAIRGEGAGEQFF; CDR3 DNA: TGTGCCATCAGGGGGGAGGGCGCAGGGGAGCAGTTCTTC
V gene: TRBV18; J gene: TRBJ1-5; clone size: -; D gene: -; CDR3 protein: CASSPGLNQPQHF; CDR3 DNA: TGTGCCAGCTCACCCGGTCTCAATCAGCCCCAGCATTTT